A single sample gave rise to the 25 T cell receptor beta chains below, sequenced in a study of blood T cell repertoires in COVID-19. Libraries were prepared by immunoSEQ multiplex PCR; TCRdb keeps only in-frame clonotypes and omits some of them. There are about 78,000 clones in the sample; roughly 88% occur only once, and more than 0.85% lies in the top ten. The specimen sequenced was peripheral blood. These receptors were collected from a woman between 45 and 60 years old in a cohort sampled during active COVID-19.

The rearrangement links TRBV18 to TRBJ1-2, with 8 bases matching TRBD1. With 3 bases clipped from V and 7 bases from J, the junction kept 7 bases outside the gene matches. Germline CDR1 KGHSH, CDR2 LQKENI. The CDR3 length is 14 residues. The DNA of the CDR3 is TGTGCCAGCTCACCGGACAGGGACGGGAGTGGCTACACCTTC. Translated: CASSPDRDGSGYTF.

J is TRBJ2-1 and V is TRBV28; TRBD2 matches 12 bases. With 7 bases clipped from V and 8 bases from J, the junction kept 6 bases outside the gene matches. The CDR3 is 14 residues long. Germline assignment: CDR1 MDHEN and CDR2 SYDVKM. The CDR3 DNA reads TGTGCCAGCACCCGGACTAGCGGGAAGCATGAGCAGTTCTTC. Amino acid sequence: CASTRTSGKHEQFF.

The chain couples TRBV7-6 to TRBJ2-2, with 10 nucleotides matching TRBD2. V lost 1 base to trimming and J lost 7 bases; unmatched junction nucleotides: 9. This CDR3 spans 17 amino acids. Germline V gene sequence: CDR1 SGHVS, CDR2 FNYEAQ. The CDR3 nucleotides read TGTGCCAGCAGCTTAGAAGCGGGAGGGTCGTATGGCGGGGAGCTGTTTTTT. Protein: CASSLEAGGSYGGELFF.

This chain joins TRBV5-1 and TRBJ2-7, with 11 bases lining up with TRBD2. The germline V gene has CDR1 SGHRS and CDR2 YFSETQ. The CDR3 runs to 17 residues. V lost 1 base, J lost 0 bases, and 6 bases stayed unmatched. In DNA form, the CDR3 reads TGCGCCAGCAGCTTGTCTAGCGGGGGGCTAAACTCCTACGAGCAGTACTTC. This translates into CASSLSSGGLNSYEQYF.

The V gene is TRBV6-1, the J gene TRBJ2-7, with D possibly being TRBD1 (6 bases). This CDR3 has 13 residues. V lost 2 bases and J 3 bases, leaving 8 bases between the germline ends. Germline CDR1 reads MNHNS; CDR2 reads SASEGT. The DNA of the CDR3 is TGTGCCAGCAGTGAACAGGGGCTCTACGAGCAGTACTTC. Protein product: CASSEQGLYEQYF.

V gene TRBV14 combines with J gene TRBJ2-4, with TRBD1 as a possible D gene (6 bases). The CDR3 sequence is 16 residues long. Germline lookup yields CDR1 SGHDN and CDR2 FVKESK. With 1 base removed from V and 0 bases from J, the gap between germline ends came to 10 bases. The DNA for the CDR3 is TGTGCCAGCAGCCAAGCGAGGGGGATAGCCAAAAACATTCAGTACTTC. The encoded protein is CASSQARGIAKNIQYF.

V is TRBV6-5 and J is TRBJ2-1; 7 bases agree with TRBD2. The V gene's germline CDR1 is MNHEY and CDR2 SVGAGI. V shed 8 bases and J 9 bases; nucleotides not matched to a gene: 10. The CDR3 has 13 amino acids. The CDR3 region is CASSGPGRGEQFF. Written as DNA, the CDR3 is TGTGCCAGCTCGGGACCGGGGAGGGGTGAGCAGTTCTTC.

The count of this clone is one. This chain joins TRBV7-9 and TRBJ1-2; 9 bases are a match to TRBD1. Losses at the gene ends were 5 bases for V and 6 bases for J; bases not matched to a gene: 10. The CDR3 consists of 15 residues. Germline assignment: CDR1 SEHNR and CDR2 FQNEAQ (reference sequence). The DNA for the CDR3 is TGTGCCAGCAGCCCCGGACGGACAGGGGATCATGGCTACACCTTC. Encoded protein: CASSPGRTGDHGYTF.

The J gene is TRBJ2-5, the V gene TRBV27, with D unclear. Trimming shortened V by 2 bases and J by 7 bases, and 11 bases separated the two germline ends. There are 13 residues in the CDR3. Per the germline V gene, CDR1 is MNHEY and CDR2 is SMNVEV (reference sequence). CDR3 nucleotide sequence: TGTGCCAGCAGTTTACAGGCTTTTGGGACCCAGTACTTC. Encoded protein: CASSLQAFGTQYF.

The rearrangement uses TRBV28 and TRBJ1-4, with D hard to call. CDR1 is MDHEN and CDR2 is SYDVKM in the germline V gene. Trimming shortened V by 6 bases and J by 6 bases, and 5 bases separated the two germline ends. The CDR3 sequence is 11 residues long. The CDR3 sequence is CASSLYEKLFF. CDR3 sequence (DNA): TGTGCCAGCAGCCTTTATGAAAAACTGTTTTTT.

The rearrangement joins TRBV7-9 to TRBJ1-1; D unresolved. This CDR3 contains 14 residues. Germline V gene sequence: CDR1 SEHNR, CDR2 FQNEAQ (reference sequence). Trimming took 1 base from V and 5 from J, leaving 11 bases between them. CDR3 in DNA: TGTGCCAGCAGCTTAGAGCGGGAAGGAACTGAAGCTTTCTTT. This translates into CASSLEREGTEAFF.

This sequence joins TRBV4-1 and TRBJ2-7, with 8 bases matching TRBD1. V lost 1 base and J lost 1; bases outside the gene matches: 6. The length of the CDR3 is 16 residues. Germline lookup yields CDR1 MGHRA and CDR2 YSYEKL. As DNA, the CDR3 is TGCGCCAGCAGCCAAGTTCCGGGACAGGCTTCCTACGAGCAGTACTTC. This codes for CASSQVPGQASYEQYF.

The J gene is TRBJ1-5, the V gene TRBV5-1, with 8 bases fitting TRBD1. V lost 0 bases and J lost 7; bases outside the gene matches: 3. The CDR3 covers 14 residues. Germline CDR1 and CDR2: SGHRS and YFSETQ. CDR3 region: CASSLETGGQPQHF. CDR3 nucleotides: TGCGCCAGCAGCTTGGAAACAGGGGGACAGCCCCAGCATTTT. Full variable domain (remainder filled in from reference TRBV5-1 and TRBJ1-5): KAGVTQTPRYLIKTRGQQVTLSCSPISGHRSVSWYQQTPGQGLQFLFEYFSETQRNKGNFPGRFSGRQFSNSRSEMNVSTLELGDSALYLCASSLETGGQPQHFGDGTRLSIL.

This clone came up once. The chain recombines TRBV18 with TRBJ2-1, with TRBD2 identical over 7 bases. Germline lookup yields CDR1 KGHSH and CDR2 LQKENI. CDR3 length: 16 residues. The ends lost 3 bases at V and 0 bases at J; junction bases unmatched: 5. CDR3 loop: CASSPQAGSSYNEQFF. The CDR3 nucleotides are TGTGCCAGCTCACCTCAAGCGGGGAGCTCCTACAATGAGCAGTTCTTC.

The chain uses TRBV28 and TRBJ2-5; 10 bases align to TRBD2. The CDR3 extends over 15 amino acids. Germline CDR1 and CDR2: MDHEN and SYDVKM. V trimming: 7 bases; J trimming: 5 bases; junction bases outside the gene matches: 10. CDR3 sequence: CASKGRSGRVETQYF. For the CDR3, the DNA is TGTGCCAGCAAAGGCAGAAGCGGGAGGGTGGAGACCCAGTACTTC.

The CDR3 protein is CASSPAGVYNEQFF. CDR3 in DNA: TGCGCCAGCAGTCCAGCGGGAGTCTACAATGAGCAGTTCTTC. The chain recombines TRBV10-1 with TRBJ2-1; 8 bases are a match to TRBD2. This CDR3 is 14 amino acids long. Germline V gene sequence: CDR1 WNHNN, CDR2 SYGVQD (reference sequence). Trimming removed 5 bases from V and 3 bases from J; junction bases left unmatched: 3.

The chain carries TRBV5-6 and TRBJ1-5, with TRBD1 as a possible D gene (6 bases). Germline-derived CDR1 and CDR2 are SGHDT and YYEEEE. The V end lost 0 bases, the J end lost 1 base, and 8 bases lay between the germline ends. The CDR3 spans 15 residues. The CDR3 loop reads CASSLDRASNQPQHF. The CDR3 bases are TGTGCCAGCAGCTTGGACAGGGCGAGCAATCAGCCCCAGCATTTT.

This chain links TRBV6-4 with TRBJ2-3, with 7 nucleotides matching TRBD1. The CDR3 is made up of 13 amino acids. V lost 0 bases, J lost 6 bases, and 0 bases stayed unmatched. Germline values: CDR1 MRHNA, CDR2 SNTAGT. The DNA for the CDR3 is TGTGCCAGCAGTGACTCGACAGGGGATACGCAGTATTTT. It yields the protein CASSDSTGDTQYF.

This clone is termed medium-sized (0.01 to 0.1%). This chain joins TRBV19 and TRBJ2-1; D might be TRBD2 (6 bases). Germline lookup yields CDR1 LNHDA and CDR2 SQIVND (reference sequence). There are 15 residues in the CDR3. Trimming removed 1 base from V and 6 bases from J, with 13 bases in between. CDR3 coding DNA: TGTGCCAGTAGTATAGTCGGGGGTTCAGGCAATGAGCAGTTCTTC. Its translation: CASSIVGGSGNEQFF.

The V call is TRBV25-1, the J call TRBJ2-1; no reliable D call. With 2 bases removed from V and 2 bases from J, the gap between germline ends came to 13 bases. Germline CDR1 reads MGHDK; CDR2 reads SYGVNS. The CDR3 is 16 residues long. CDR3 residues: CASSESQVGPYNEQFF. CDR3 bases: TGTGCCAGCAGTGAAAGTCAGGTGGGCCCCTACAATGAGCAGTTCTTC.

The rearrangement uses TRBV5-6 and TRBJ2-1, with 10 bases that match TRBD2. Unmatched junction bases numbered 6, after V lost 1 base and J lost 8 bases. The germline CDR1 and CDR2 sequences are SGHDT and YYEEEE. This CDR3 spans 15 amino acids. The CDR3 nucleotides are TGTGCCAGCAGCTTGTACCTAGCGGGAGTTGATGAGCAGTTCTTC. Its protein is CASSLYLAGVDEQFF.

Written as DNA, the CDR3 is TGTGCCAGCAGTTTCGGCAGGGGAATATGGCAGCCCCAGCATTTT. Translated: CASSFGRGIWQPQHF. This chain joins TRBV6-6 and TRBJ1-5; tentatively, D is TRBD1 (6 bases). Trimming removed 4 bases at V and 7 bases at J, with 17 bases between. The CDR3 totals 15 residues. Germline V CDR1 and CDR2: MNHNY, SVGAGI (reference sequence).

The chain uses TRBV7-3 and TRBJ1-1, with 9 nucleotides matching TRBD1. CDR1 is SGHTA and CDR2 is FQGTGA in the germline V gene. The trim removed 1 base at V and 5 bases at J, leaving 8 bases unmatched. This CDR3 spans 16 amino acids. The CDR3 DNA sequence: TGTGCCAGCAGCTTAAGCCGGGACAGGGAGAAAACTGAAGCTTTCTTT. Translation gives CASSLSRDREKTEAFF.

The J gene is TRBJ2-1, the V gene TRBV28; the match to TRBD1 covers 9 bases. The germline CDR1 and CDR2 sequences are MDHEN and SYDVKM. V dropped 6 bases and J dropped 7; count of bases not matched to a gene: 13. The CDR3 loop spans 16 amino acids. CDR3 sequence reads: CASSPDPGQGRNEQFF. CDR3 coding DNA: TGTGCCAGCAGCCCCGACCCGGGACAGGGTCGAAATGAGCAGTTCTTC.

This clone showed up just a few times. The chain combines TRBV12-3 or TRBV12-4 with TRBJ1-1; perhaps TRBD1 as D (5 bases). This CDR3 region has 13 residues. Trimming cost V 6 bases and J 5 bases, with 13 bases left between them. As DNA, the CDR3 is TGTGCCAGCAGGACGGGGGGAACAACTGAAGCTTTCTTT. This gives the protein CASRTGGTTEAFF.